This T cell receptor (beta chain) was captured by sequencing in a study of blood T cell repertoires in COVID-19. Overall study context: The analysed material was cDNA or gDNA that came from T cells, B-cell-depleted T cells, or PBMCs.

In the original analysis: The authors estimated nucleated cell counts from reference gene primer amplification. Clones were read by immunoSEQ multiplex PCR, and TCRdb kept only the in-frame ones, dropping some. V and J calls and clone size are as listed in that table; D and trimming were resolved from the DNA. The data show approximately 670,000 clones, more than 80% seen once. Germline-derived CDR1 and CDR2 are SGHVS and FQNEAQ. The V end was cut by 1 base, the J end by 13 bases, with 16 bases between. The CDR3 is made up of 13 amino acids. The source is a woman aged 18-29 years with acute or convalescent COVID-19. The sequencing sample was made of peripheral blood. The chain uses TRBV7-8 and TRBJ1-2; D may be TRBD1 (6 bases). This CDR3 is CASSLDTGSLATF. The CDR3 coding sequence is TGTGCCAGCAGCTTAGATACAGGGTCCCTAGCCACCTTC.